This paragraph reports one TCR beta chain. These data come from a study of blood T cell repertoires in COVID-19. Study-wide context: Acute-phase and convalescent COVID-19 samples originated in the United States, Italy and Spain.

The J segment lost 9 bases and the V segment lost 0 bases, leaving 5 bases of the junction unmatched. The length of the CDR3 is 16 residues. Germline V gene lookup returns CDR1 MGHRA and CDR2 YSYEKL. Methods used by the authors: Amplifying reference gene primers gave estimates of nucleated cell counts. The method was immunoSEQ multiplex PCR; TCRdb's version includes in-frame clones alone and lacks a portion of them. The V and J calls and clone size were taken over from that table, and D and trimming were inferred from the DNA. The table shows about 45,000 clones, with about 85% occurring only once. V is TRBV4-1 and J is TRBJ2-1; 13 nucleotides align to TRBD2. The sequence derives from a woman of 80 years or more in a cohort sampled during active or convalescent COVID-19. Material: peripheral blood. In DNA, the CDR3 is TGCGCCAGCAGCCAAGATTGGACTAGCGGGGGAGTTGAGCAGTTCTTC. It translates to CASSQDWTSGGVEQFF.